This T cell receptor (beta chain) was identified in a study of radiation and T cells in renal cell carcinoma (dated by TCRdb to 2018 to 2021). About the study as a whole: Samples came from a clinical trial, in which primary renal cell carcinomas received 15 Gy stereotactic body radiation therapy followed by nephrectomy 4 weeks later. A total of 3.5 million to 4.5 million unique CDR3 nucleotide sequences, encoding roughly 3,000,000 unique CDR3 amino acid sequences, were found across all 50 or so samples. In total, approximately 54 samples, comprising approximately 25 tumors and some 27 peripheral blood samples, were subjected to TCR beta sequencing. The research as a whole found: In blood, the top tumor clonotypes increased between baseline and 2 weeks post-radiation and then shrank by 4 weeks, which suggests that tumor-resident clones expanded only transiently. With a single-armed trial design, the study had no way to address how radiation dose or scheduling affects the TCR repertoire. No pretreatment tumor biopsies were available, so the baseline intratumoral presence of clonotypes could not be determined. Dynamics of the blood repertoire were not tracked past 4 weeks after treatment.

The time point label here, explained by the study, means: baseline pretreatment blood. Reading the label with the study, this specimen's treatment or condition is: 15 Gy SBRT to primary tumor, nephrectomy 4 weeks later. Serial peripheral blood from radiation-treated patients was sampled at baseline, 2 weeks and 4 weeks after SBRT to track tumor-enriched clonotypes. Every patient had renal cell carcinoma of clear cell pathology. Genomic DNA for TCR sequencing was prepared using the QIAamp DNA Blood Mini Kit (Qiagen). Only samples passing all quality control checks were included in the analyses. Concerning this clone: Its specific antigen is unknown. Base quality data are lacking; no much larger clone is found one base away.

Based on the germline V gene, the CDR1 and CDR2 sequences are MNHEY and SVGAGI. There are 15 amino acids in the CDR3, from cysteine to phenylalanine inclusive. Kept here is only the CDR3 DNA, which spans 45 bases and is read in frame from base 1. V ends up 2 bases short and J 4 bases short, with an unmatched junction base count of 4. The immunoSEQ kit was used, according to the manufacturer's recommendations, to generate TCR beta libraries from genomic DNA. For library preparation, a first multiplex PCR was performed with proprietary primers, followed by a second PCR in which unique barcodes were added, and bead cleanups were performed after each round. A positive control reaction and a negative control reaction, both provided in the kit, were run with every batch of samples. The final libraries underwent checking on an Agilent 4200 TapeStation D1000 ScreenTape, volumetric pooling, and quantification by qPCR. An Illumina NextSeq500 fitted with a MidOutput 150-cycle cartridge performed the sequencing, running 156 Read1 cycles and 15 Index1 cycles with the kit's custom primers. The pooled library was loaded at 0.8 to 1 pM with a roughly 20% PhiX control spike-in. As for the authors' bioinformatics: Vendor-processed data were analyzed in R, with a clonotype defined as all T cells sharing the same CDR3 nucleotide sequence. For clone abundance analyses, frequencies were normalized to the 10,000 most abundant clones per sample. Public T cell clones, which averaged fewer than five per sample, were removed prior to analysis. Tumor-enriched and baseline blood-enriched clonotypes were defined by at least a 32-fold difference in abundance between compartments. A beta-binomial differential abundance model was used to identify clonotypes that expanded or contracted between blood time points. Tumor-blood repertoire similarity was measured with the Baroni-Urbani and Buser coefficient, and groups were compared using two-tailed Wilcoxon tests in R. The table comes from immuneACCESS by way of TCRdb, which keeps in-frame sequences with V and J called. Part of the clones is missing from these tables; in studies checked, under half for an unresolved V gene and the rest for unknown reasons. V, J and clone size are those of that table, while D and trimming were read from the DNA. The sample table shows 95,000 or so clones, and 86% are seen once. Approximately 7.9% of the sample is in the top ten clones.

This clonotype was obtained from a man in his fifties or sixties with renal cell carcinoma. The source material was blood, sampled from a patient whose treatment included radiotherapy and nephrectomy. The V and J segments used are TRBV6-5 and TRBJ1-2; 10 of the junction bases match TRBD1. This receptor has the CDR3 CASSYGQGGTYGYTF. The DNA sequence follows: TGTGCCAGCAGTTACGGACAGGGGGGGACCTATGGCTACACCTTC.